Each of the 29 T cell receptor beta chains below was sequenced from the same sample in a study of regulatory T cells in long-lasting Graves disease. Documented time point: newly diagnosed GD, antithyroid drugs for less than 3 months. Construction of the TCR library relied on RNA isolated from PBMCs. Libraries of TCR beta came from iRepertoire HTBI primers plus Arm-PCR of CDR3 regions. TCRdb passed the multiplex PCR reads through MiXCR, listing each CDR3 protein once. Here the sample spans 450,000 to 500,000 distinct CDR3 sequences, 16% being singletons. This sample also belongs to another study, concerning T cells in Graves' hyperthyroidism and ophthalmopathy.

This sample comprised peripheral blood mononuclear cells (PBMCs), obtained at new diagnosis, from a patient treated with antithyroid drugs. The source of these receptors is a man aged 35-49 years with Graves disease.

The genes are TRBV15 and TRBJ2-2; the match to TRBD2 covers 7 bases. The CDR3 covers 17 residues. Trimming removed 0 bases from V and 4 bases from J; junction bases left unmatched: 8. Germline V gives CDR1 LNHNV, CDR2 YYDKDF (reference sequence). CDR3 in amino acids: CATSRDRAGLVTGELFF. The CDR3 DNA reads TGTGCCACCAGCAGAGATCGTGCAGGACTAGTCACCGGGGAGCTGTTTTTT.

This clonotype occurred a few times. The V call is TRBV3-1, the J call TRBJ2-7; TRBD1 matches at 8 bases. The CDR3 has 15 amino acids. The germline gives CDR1 LGHDT, CDR2 YNNKEL (reference sequence). J was trimmed by 6 bases and V by 4 bases; bases with no gene match: 11. CDR3 amino acids: CASSPRDRSAGEQYF. The CDR3 DNA follows: TGTGCCAGCAGCCCCCGGGACAGGAGTGCCGGCGAGCAGTACTTC.

V and J are TRBV27 and TRBJ2-3, with TRBD2 matching over 8 bases. CDR1 is MNHEY and CDR2 is SMNVEV in the germline V gene (reference sequence). Trimming cost V 4 bases and J 3 bases; bases outside gene matches: 12. This CDR3 has 17 residues. CDR3 sequence: CASSSQSTSGHTDTQYF. The CDR3 DNA reads as TGTGCCAGCAGTTCCCAATCCACTAGCGGTCATACAGATACGCAGTATTTT.

This clonotype was detected many times. This chain links TRBV5-6 with TRBJ2-1, with 9 bases that match TRBD2. The CDR3 spans 16 residues. Losses at the gene ends were 2 bases for V and 4 bases for J; bases not matched to a gene: 7. The germline gives CDR1 SGHDT, CDR2 YYEEEE. The CDR3 region has the DNA TGTGCCAGCAGCTTATCTGCTAGCGGGGATTACAATGAGCAGTTCTTC. It specifies CASSLSASGDYNEQFF.

This clonotype appeared a few times. J is TRBJ2-7 and V is TRBV29-1; TRBD2 matches at 7 bases. The germline V gene has CDR1 SQVTM and CDR2 ANQGSEA. This CDR3 is 13 amino acids long. V lost 4 bases and J lost 7; bases outside the gene matches: 10. The DNA of the CDR3 is TGCAGCGTTGTGGCTAGCGGAACGAGAGAGCAGTACTTC. This codes for CSVVASGTREQYF.

This clonotype was seen many times. This chain uses TRBV7-8 with TRBJ1-5; the D gene is possibly TRBD1 (5 bases). This CDR3 has 16 residues. Germline-derived CDR1 and CDR2 are SGHVS and FQNEAQ. V lost 0 bases to trimming and J lost 3 bases, with 12 bases between them. The CDR3: CASSLAGAGANQPQHF. CDR3 DNA: TGTGCCAGCAGCTTAGCCGGGGCGGGAGCCAATCAGCCCCAGCATTTT.

This clonotype was counted ten times or more. This rearrangement joins TRBV5-1 to TRBJ2-1, with D tentatively TRBD2 (5 bases). The CDR3 runs 13 residues. V was clipped by 0 bases and J by 15 bases, with 16 bases between them. Per germline, CDR1 SGHRS and CDR2 YFSETQ. The CDR3 DNA reads as TGCGCCAGCAGCTTGGCGGGATCCGGCCCGCTGTTCTTC. Translation gives CASSLAGSGPLFF.

Concerning this clonotype: A much larger clone sits a single nucleotide away, making a read error possible. V and J are TRBV2 and TRBJ2-2, with a possible D match to TRBD2 (5 bases). Germline CDR1 reads SNHLY; CDR2 reads FYNNEI. The CDR3 is made up of 13 amino acids. CDR3 DNA: TGTGCCAGCAGGAGGTCGGGCACCGGGGAGCCGTTTTTT. Amino acids: CASRRSGTGEPFF.

This clonotype was detected ten times or more. The V gene is TRBV28, the J gene TRBJ1-1, with D possibly being TRBD1 (5 bases). Trimming pared 2 bases from V and 1 base from J, leaving 8 bases between. Germline V gives CDR1 MDHEN, CDR2 SYDVKM. This CDR3 has 14 residues. This chain's CDR3 is CASSLEGWNTEAFF. In nucleotides, the CDR3 is TGTGCCAGCAGTTTAGAGGGGTGGAACACTGAAGCTTTCTTT.

This clonotype was observed many times. The rearrangement joins TRBV7-2 to TRBJ2-7, with 13 bases identical to TRBD2. In germline, CDR1 is SGHTA, CDR2 FQGNSA. V was pared by 5 bases and J by 7 bases, with 8 bases of the junction left unmatched. The CDR3 covers 15 residues. The CDR3 sequence: CASSPGLAGVREQYF. The CDR3 DNA is TGTGCCAGCAGCCCCGGACTAGCGGGAGTCCGGGAGCAGTACTTC.

This clonotype was seen ten or more times. The V and J genes are TRBV24-1 and TRBJ2-1; a possible D gene is TRBD2 (5 bases). The CDR3 contains 16 residues. Trimming stripped 4 bases from V and 3 bases from J, with 15 bases between. In germline, CDR1 is KGHDR, CDR2 SFDVKD. DNA for the CDR3: TGTGCCACCAGTGAGGGGTCTGGACTGAACTACAATGAGCAGTTCTTC. Amino acids: CATSEGSGLNYNEQFF.

The sample holds many counts of this clonotype. The chain is built from TRBV11-1 and TRBJ2-1; 11 bases are shared with TRBD2. Germline V gene lookup returns CDR1 SGHAT and CDR2 FQDESV (reference sequence). CDR3 length: 16 amino acids. V shed 5 bases, J shed 8 bases, and the junction held 11 bases outside the gene matches. The CDR3 nucleotides are TGTGCCAGCAGCCCCCTATTACTAGCGGGAGAGGATGAGCAGTTCTTC. This encodes CASSPLLLAGEDEQFF.

The V gene is TRBV20-1, the J gene TRBJ1-5; D is undetermined. The germline CDR1 and CDR2 sequences are DFQATT and SNEGSKA (reference sequence). Trimming took off 2 bases at V and 0 bases at J, with 11 bases between the two ends. This CDR3 is 15 amino acids long. For the CDR3, the DNA is TGCAGTGCTAGACCCCCCTCCAATAGCAATCAGCCCCAGCATTTT. Its translation: CSARPPSNSNQPQHF.

This clonotype was recorded at least ten times. The rearrangement uses TRBV2 and TRBJ2-7; no clear D. Between the trimmed V and J ends, which lost 6 bases and 6 bases, there was a span of 6 bases. CDR1 is SNHLY, CDR2 FYNNEI, per germline. The CDR3 sequence is 10 residues long. The CDR3 nucleotides are TGTGCCAGCAGGGAATCCGAGCAGTACTTC. This encodes CASRESEQYF.

In this sample, this clonotype turned up many times. V gene TRBV11-2 combines with J gene TRBJ2-2, with D possibly being TRBD1 (6 bases). This CDR3 region has 16 residues. Germline CDR1 reads SGHAT; CDR2 reads FQNNGV. Trimming took off 6 bases at V and 5 bases at J, with 19 bases between the two ends. CDR3 DNA sequence: TGTGCCAGCAGTACCAGACAGGACCCGAGGACCGGGGAGCTGTTTTTT. This codes for CASSTRQDPRTGELFF.

V is TRBV6-1 and J is TRBJ2-1, with 8 bases identical to TRBD2. The CDR3 totals 14 residues. The V gene's germline CDR1 is MNHNS and CDR2 SASEGT. The junction had 6 bases not matched to a gene; V was cut back by 5 bases and J by 6 bases. The CDR3 sequence is CASSRISGINEQFF. DNA of the CDR3: TGTGCCAGCAGTCGGATTAGCGGGATCAATGAGCAGTTCTTC.

This chain uses TRBV5-4 with TRBJ2-5; D uncertain. Trimming took 4 bases from V and 7 from J, leaving 17 bases between them. The CDR3 sequence is 14 residues long. Germline CDR1 and CDR2: SGHNT and YYREEE (reference sequence). The CDR3, as DNA: TGTGCCAGCAGCGCGGAAATGGGAAGGGTGACCCAGTACTTC. Amino acids: CASSAEMGRVTQYF.

In its sample, this clonotype was seen a few times. V gene TRBV5-4 combines with J gene TRBJ2-7; tentative D call: TRBD2 (6 bases). CDR3 length equals 15 residues. The V and J ends lost 3 bases and 2 bases respectively, with 15 bases between them. Germline V CDR1 and CDR2: SGHNT, YYREEE (reference sequence). This CDR3 reads CASSSSLGSAYEQYF. CDR3 coding DNA: TGTGCCAGCAGCTCCTCCCTCGGGAGTGCCTACGAGCAGTACTTC.

There are many counts of this clonotype. The chain has TRBV6-1 and TRBJ2-5, with 10 bases identical to TRBD1. V lost 6 bases, J lost 5 bases, and 6 bases stayed unmatched. This CDR3 region has 14 residues. Germline V gives CDR1 MNHNS, CDR2 SASEGT. The CDR3 loop reads CASRRDRGRETQYF. CDR3 nucleotide sequence: TGTGCCAGCAGACGGGACAGGGGTAGGGAGACCCAGTACTTC.

The J gene is TRBJ2-2, the V gene TRBV20-1; 7 bases match TRBD1. From germline, CDR1 is DFQATT and CDR2 SNEGSKA (reference sequence). The V segment lost 1 base and the J segment 6 bases; nucleotides outside the gene matches: 8. The CDR3 extends over 15 amino acids. Here the CDR3 DNA reads TGCAGTGCTAGAGCTCTAATAGGGGGCGCCGGGGAGCTGTTTTTT. This sequence encodes CSARALIGGAGELFF.

V is TRBV15 and J is TRBJ1-2, with a weak D call TRBD1 (5 bases). The V gene lost 0 bases and the J gene lost 4 bases, with 12 bases spanning the gap. There are 15 residues in the CDR3. CDR1 is LNHNV and CDR2 is YYDKDF in the germline V gene (reference sequence). The CDR3 sequence is CATSRDPGPSYGYTF. As DNA, the CDR3 is TGTGCCACCAGCAGAGATCCAGGGCCGAGCTATGGCTACACCTTC.

This clonotype was picked up many times. V usage is TRBV2 and J usage is TRBJ2-2, with D unresolved. V dropped 7 bases and J dropped 0 bases, with 9 bases sitting between them. The CDR3 runs to 14 residues. Germline V CDR1 and CDR2: SNHLY, FYNNEI. CDR3 residues: CASISDTNTGELFF. Written as DNA, the CDR3 is TGTGCCAGCATAAGCGACACGAACACCGGGGAGCTGTTTTTT.

The chain links TRBV20-1 to TRBJ2-2; D remains ambiguous. The ends were cut back, 0 bases at V and 5 bases at J, with 19 bases in the middle. Per the germline V gene, CDR1 is DFQATT and CDR2 is SNEGSKA (reference sequence). The CDR3 extends over 17 amino acids. CDR3 protein: CSAREGSHAGRTGELFF. CDR3 in DNA: TGCAGTGCTAGAGAAGGATCTCATGCAGGACGAACCGGGGAGCTGTTTTTT.

A remark on this clonotype: One junction end does not reproduce the germline sequence, and a read error may be involved. This chain connects TRBV7-7 to TRBJ1-6, with a weak D call TRBD1 (6 bases). The CDR3 runs 13 residues. Per germline, CDR1 SSHAT and CDR2 FNYEAQ (reference sequence). In DNA, the CDR3 is TGTGCTAGCAGCTTAGACAGGAATTCACCCCTCCACTTT. Protein sequence: CASSLDRNSPLHF.

At least ten counts were recorded for this clonotype. V and J are TRBV11-2 and TRBJ2-7; unclear D gene. V lost 5 bases to trimming and J lost 8 bases, with 10 bases between them. The CDR3 is 11 residues long. Germline values: CDR1 SGHAT, CDR2 FQNNGV. The CDR3 DNA sequence: TGTGCCAGCAGCCCAGGACGCCAGCAGTACTTC. Protein: CASSPGRQQYF. Drawing the rest from reference TRBV11-2 and TRBJ2-7, the complete variable domain is EAGVAQSPRYKIIEKRQSVAFWCNPISGHATLYWYQQILGQGPKLLIQFQNNGVVDDSQLPKDRFSAERLKGVDSTLKIQPAKLEDSAVYLCASSPGRQQYFGPGTRLTVT.

This clonotype was observed at least ten times. The chain joins TRBV19 to TRBJ2-1, with D perhaps TRBD1 or TRBD2 (5 bases each). The CDR3 length is 15 residues. Germline values: CDR1 LNHDA, CDR2 SQIVND (reference sequence). With 7 bases removed from V and 0 bases from J, the gap between germline ends came to 13 bases. The CDR3 coding sequence is TGTGCCAGTACCCCCGGGGCAGTCTCCTACAATGAGCAGTTCTTC. Protein product: CASTPGAVSYNEQFF.

This clonotype turned up a few times. The chain recombines TRBV16 with TRBJ1-2, with D tentatively TRBD1 (5 bases). CDR3 length: 16 residues. V was pared by 0 bases and J by 4 bases, with 15 bases between. Germline V lookup: CDR1 KGHSY, CDR2 FQNENV. The CDR3 loop reads CASSQSPQQGVYGYTF. CDR3 coding DNA: TGTGCCAGCAGCCAATCCCCACAGCAGGGTGTCTATGGCTACACCTTC.

This clonotype was detected only a few times. The chain has TRBV27 and TRBJ2-2; weak D call: TRBD1 (6 bases). CDR1 is MNHEY, CDR2 SMNVEV, per germline (reference sequence). V was cut by 3 bases and J by 8 bases, with 10 bases left in between. There are 13 residues in the CDR3. CDR3 DNA sequence: TGTGCCAGCAGTTTCGGGCAGGGGGGGGAGCTGTTTTTT. This translates into CASSFGQGGELFF.

This clonotype was seen repeatedly, ten times or more. The chain carries TRBV7-2 and TRBJ2-1; no definite D call. V was shortened by 3 bases and J by 9 bases, with 18 bases between the two germline ends. This CDR3 is built from 15 residues. Germline lookup yields CDR1 SGHTA and CDR2 FQGNSA. The CDR3 loop reads CASSLRFGAHGEQFF. In DNA, the CDR3 is TGTGCCAGCAGCTTGAGATTTGGTGCTCATGGTGAGCAGTTCTTC.